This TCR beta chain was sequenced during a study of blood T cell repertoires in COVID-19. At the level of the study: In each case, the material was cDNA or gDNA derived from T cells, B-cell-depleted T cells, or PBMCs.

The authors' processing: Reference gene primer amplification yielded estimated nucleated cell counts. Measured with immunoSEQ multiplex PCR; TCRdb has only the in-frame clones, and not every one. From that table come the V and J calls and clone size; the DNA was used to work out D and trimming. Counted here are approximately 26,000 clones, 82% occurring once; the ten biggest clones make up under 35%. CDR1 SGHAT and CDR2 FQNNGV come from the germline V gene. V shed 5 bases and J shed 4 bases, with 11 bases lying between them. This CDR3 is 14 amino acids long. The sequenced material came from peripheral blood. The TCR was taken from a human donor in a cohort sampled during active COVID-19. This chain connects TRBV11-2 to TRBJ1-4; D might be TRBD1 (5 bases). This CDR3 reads CASSQGRGNEKLFF. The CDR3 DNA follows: TGTGCCAGCAGCCAAGGGAGGGGTAATGAAAAACTGTTTTTT. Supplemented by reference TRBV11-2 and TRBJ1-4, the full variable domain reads EAGVAQSPRYKIIEKRQSVAFWCNPISGHATLYWYQQILGQGPKLLIQFQNNGVVDDSQLPKDRFSAERLKGVDSTLKIQPAKLEDSAVYLCASSQGRGNEKLFFGSGTQLSVL.